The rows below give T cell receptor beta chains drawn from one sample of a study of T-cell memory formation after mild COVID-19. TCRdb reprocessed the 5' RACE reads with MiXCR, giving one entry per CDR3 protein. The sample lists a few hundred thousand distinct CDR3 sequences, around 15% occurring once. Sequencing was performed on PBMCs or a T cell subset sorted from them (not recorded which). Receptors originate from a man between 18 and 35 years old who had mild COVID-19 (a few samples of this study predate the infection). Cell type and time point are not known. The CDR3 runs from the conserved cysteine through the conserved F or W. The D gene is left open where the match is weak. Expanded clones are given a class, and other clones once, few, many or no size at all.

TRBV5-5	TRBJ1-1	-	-	CASNRGGGRMDTEAFF	TGTGCCAGCAACCGAGGTGGGGGCCGGATGGACACTGAAGCTTTCTTT
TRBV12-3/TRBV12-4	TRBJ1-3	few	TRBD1	CASIRGQTGNTIYF	TGTGCCAGCATCCGGGGACAGACTGGAAACACCATATATTTT
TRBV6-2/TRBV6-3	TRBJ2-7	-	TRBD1	CASLGQGVHEQYF	TGTGCCAGCCTAGGACAGGGGGTCCACGAGCAGTACTTC
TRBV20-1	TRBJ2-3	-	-	CSADGGSGGASDTQYF	TGCAGTGCTGACGGCGGGAGTGGGGGGGCCTCAGATACGCAGTATTTT
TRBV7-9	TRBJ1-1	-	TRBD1	CASRVTGSTEAFF	TGTGCCAGCAGGGTGACAGGGAGTACTGAAGCTTTCTTT
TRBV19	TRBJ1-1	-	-	CASGPQNTEAFF	TGTGCCAGTGGACCCCAGAACACTGAAGCTTTCTTT
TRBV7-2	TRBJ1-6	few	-	CASSFREPRNSPLHF	TGTGCCAGCAGCTTCCGGGAGCCCCGTAATTCACCCCTCCACTTT
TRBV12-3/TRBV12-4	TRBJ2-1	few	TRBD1	CASSYRGGIYNEQFF	TGTGCCAGCAGTTATAGAGGGGGCATCTACAATGAGCAGTTCTTC
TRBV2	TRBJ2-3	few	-	CASSVRVGVSTDTQYF	TGTGCCAGCAGTGTCAGAGTAGGGGTGAGCACAGATACGCAGTATTTT
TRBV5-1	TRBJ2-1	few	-	CASSALTYGNEQFF	TGCGCCAGCAGCGCGCTAACCTATGGCAATGAGCAGTTCTTC
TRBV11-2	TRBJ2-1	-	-	CASSLVGLYNEQFF	TGTGCCAGCAGCTTAGTTGGACTATACAATGAGCAGTTCTTC
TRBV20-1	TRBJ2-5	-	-	CSASLGIWETQYF	TGCAGTGCTAGTCTAGGAATTTGGGAGACCCAGTACTTC
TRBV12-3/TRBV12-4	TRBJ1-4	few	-	CASSKNEKLFF	TGTGCCAGCAGTAAGAATGAAAAACTGTTTTTT
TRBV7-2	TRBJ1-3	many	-	CASSLAVGAGGNTIYF	TGTGCCAGCAGCTTAGCGGTCGGGGCGGGTGGAAACACCATATATTTT
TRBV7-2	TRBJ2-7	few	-	CASGWTDLGFYEQYF	TGTGCCAGCGGGTGGACGGACCTTGGCTTCTACGAGCAGTACTTC
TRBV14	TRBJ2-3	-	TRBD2	CASSGTRPSTDTQYF	TGTGCCAGCAGCGGGACTAGACCCTCCACAGATACGCAGTATTTT
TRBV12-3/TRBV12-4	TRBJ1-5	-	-	CASRPPGRDQPQHF	TGTGCCAGCAGACCCCCGGGGCGGGATCAGCCCCAGCATTTT
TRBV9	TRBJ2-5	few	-	CASSRGGDGETQYF	TGTGCCAGCAGCAGGGGGGGCGATGGAGAGACCCAGTACTTC
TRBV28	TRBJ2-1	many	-	CAALTSGFLSYNEQFF	TGTGCCGCGCTAACGAGCGGTTTCCTATCCTACAATGAGCAGTTCTTC
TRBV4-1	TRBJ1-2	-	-	CASSHPPRGNYGYTF	TGCGCCAGCAGCCATCCCCCGAGAGGGAACTATGGCTACACCTTC
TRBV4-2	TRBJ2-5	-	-	CASSHLKGGETQYF	TGTGCCAGCAGCCACCTCAAGGGGGGGGAGACCCAGTACTTC
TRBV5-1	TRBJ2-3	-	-	CASRIAGDRTDTQYF	TGCGCCAGCAGGATAGCAGGGGATCGAACAGATACGCAGTATTTT
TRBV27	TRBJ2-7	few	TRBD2	CASSLTSGAYEQYF	TGTGCCAGCAGTCTGACTAGCGGGGCCTACGAGCAGTACTTC
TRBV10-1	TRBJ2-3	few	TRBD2	CATSDPGLAGGDTQYF	TGCGCCACCTCGGACCCGGGACTAGCGGGGGGGGATACGCAGTATTTT
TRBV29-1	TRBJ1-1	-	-	CSVAMKNTEAFF	TGCAGCGTTGCGATGAAAAACACTGAAGCTTTCTTT
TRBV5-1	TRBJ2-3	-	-	CASSLVVTDTQYF	TGCGCCAGCAGCTTGGTTGTGACAGATACGCAGTATTTT
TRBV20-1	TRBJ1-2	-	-	CSARPSSRAEYGYTF	TGCAGTGCTCGCCCCTCCAGTCGGGCTGAGTATGGCTACACCTTC
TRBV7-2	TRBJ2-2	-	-	CASSQRMDRELFF	TGTGCCAGCAGCCAGAGGATGGATCGGGAGCTGTTTTTT
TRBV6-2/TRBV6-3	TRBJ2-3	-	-	CASSQWTGKVTDTQYF	TGTGCCAGCAGCCAGTGGACGGGGAAGGTCACAGATACGCAGTATTTT
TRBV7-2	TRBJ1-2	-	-	CASSHGLLYGYTF	TGTGCCAGCAGTCATGGACTCCTCTATGGCTACACCTTC
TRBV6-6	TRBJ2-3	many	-	CASSSDGWDTQYF	TGTGCCAGCAGTTCGGACGGATGGGATACGCAGTATTTT
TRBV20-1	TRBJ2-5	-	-	CSAIRLLETQYF	TGCAGTGCTATCAGGCTGTTGGAGACCCAGTACTTC
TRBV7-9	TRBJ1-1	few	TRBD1	CASRQGADTEAFF	TGTGCCTCCCGACAGGGGGCGGACACTGAAGCTTTCTTT
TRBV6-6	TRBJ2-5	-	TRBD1	CASSPTGVGETQYF	TGTGCCAGCAGCCCGACAGGGGTAGGCGAGACCCAGTACTTC
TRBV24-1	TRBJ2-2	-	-	CATRDSYTGELFF	TGTGCCACCAGGGACAGCTACACCGGGGAGCTGTTTTTT
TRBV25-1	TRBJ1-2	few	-	CASSDLLQNYGYTF	TGTGCCAGCAGTGATTTACTCCAAAACTATGGCTACACCTTC
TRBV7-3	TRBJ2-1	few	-	CASSPRGSQVSYNEQFF	TGTGCCAGCAGCCCCCGGGGTAGTCAGGTTTCCTACAATGAGCAGTTCTTC
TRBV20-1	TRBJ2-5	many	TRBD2	CSARGDPGGQETQYF	TGCAGTGCTAGAGGCGACCCGGGGGGCCAAGAGACCCAGTACTTC
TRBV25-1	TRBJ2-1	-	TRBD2	CASSEYGGANEQFF	TGTGCCAGCAGTGAATACGGGGGGGCGAATGAGCAGTTCTTC
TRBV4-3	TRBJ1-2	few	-	CASSQGTRNYGYTF	TGCGCCAGCAGCCAAGGTACACGTAACTATGGCTACACCTTC
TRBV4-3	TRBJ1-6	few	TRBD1	CASSQAAGGIGSPLHF	TGCGCCAGCAGCCAAGCTGCAGGGGGAATCGGTTCACCCCTCCACTTT
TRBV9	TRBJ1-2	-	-	CASSPPGKSYRMGYTF	TGTGCCAGCAGCCCACCGGGGAAGTCCTATAGAATGGGCTACACCTTC
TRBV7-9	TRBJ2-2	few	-	CASAFRDLGELFF	TGTGCCAGCGCCTTCCGGGACCTCGGGGAGCTGTTTTTT